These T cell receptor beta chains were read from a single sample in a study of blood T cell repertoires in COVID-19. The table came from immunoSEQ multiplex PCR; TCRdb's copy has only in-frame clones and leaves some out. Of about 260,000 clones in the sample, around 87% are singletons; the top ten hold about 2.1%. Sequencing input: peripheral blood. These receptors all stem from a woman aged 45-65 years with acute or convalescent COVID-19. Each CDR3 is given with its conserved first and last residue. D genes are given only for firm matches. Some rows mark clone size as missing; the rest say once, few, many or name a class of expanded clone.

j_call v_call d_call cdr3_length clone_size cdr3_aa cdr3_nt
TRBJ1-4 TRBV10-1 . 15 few CASSDRGQPPIELFF TGCGCCAGCAGTGATCGCGGACAGCCGCCGATAGAACTGTTTTTT
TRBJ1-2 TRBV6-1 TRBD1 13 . CASSEQGDYGYTF TGTGCCAGCAGTGAACAGGGGGACTATGGCTACACCTTC
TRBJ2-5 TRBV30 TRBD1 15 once CAWSTTGGIGETQYF TGTGCCTGGAGCACCACAGGGGGGATTGGGGAGACCCAGTACTTC
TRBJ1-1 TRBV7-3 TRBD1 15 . CASSFSGTGFAEAFF TGTGCCAGCAGCTTCTCCGGGACAGGGTTCGCTGAAGCTTTCTTT
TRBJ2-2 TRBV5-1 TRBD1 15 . CASSPNTGVTGELFF TGCGCCAGCAGCCCGAATACAGGGGTCACCGGGGAGCTGTTTTTT
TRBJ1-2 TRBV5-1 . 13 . CASSFGQLDGYTF TGCGCCAGCAGCTTTGGACAGCTTGATGGCTACACCTTC
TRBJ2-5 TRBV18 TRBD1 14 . CASSPGTAQETQYF TGTGCCAGCTCACCAGGGACAGCTCAAGAGACCCAGTACTTC
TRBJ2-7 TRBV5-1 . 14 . CASSLGGFGDEQYF TGCGCCAGCAGCTTGGGGGGTTTCGGGGACGAGCAGTACTTC
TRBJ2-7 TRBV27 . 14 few CASSWSSGTYEQYF TGTGCCAGCAGTTGGTCCTCAGGAACCTACGAGCAGTACTTC
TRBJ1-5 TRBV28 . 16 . CASSLLWGGGNQPQHF TGTGCCAGCAGTTTATTATGGGGGGGAGGCAATCAGCCCCAGCATTTT
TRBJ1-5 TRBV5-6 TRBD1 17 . CASSLKGQGGVNQPQHF TGTGCCAGCAGCTTAAAAGGACAGGGCGGAGTGAATCAGCCCCAGCATTTT
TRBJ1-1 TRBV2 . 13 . CASSGDMNTEAFF TGTGCCAGCAGTGGAGATATGAACACTGAAGCTTTCTTT
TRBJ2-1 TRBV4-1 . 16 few CASSQVRGSPGSKQFF TGCGCCAGCAGCCAAGTCCGGGGTAGCCCGGGGAGTAAGCAGTTCTTC
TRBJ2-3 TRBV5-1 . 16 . CASSLTARFMTDTQYF TGCGCCAGCAGCTTGACGGCCAGGTTCATGACAGATACGCAGTATTTT
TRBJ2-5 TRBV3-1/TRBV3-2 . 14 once CASSRNPGQGTQYF TGTGCCAGCAGCCGTAATCCGGGACAAGGGACCCAGTACTTC
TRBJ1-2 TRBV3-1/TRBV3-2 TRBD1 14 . CASSRQGINYGYTF TGTGCCAGCAGCAGACAGGGGATTAACTATGGCTACACCTTC
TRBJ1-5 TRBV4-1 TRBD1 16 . CASSRIDRGRPQPQHF TGCGCCAGCAGCCGGATAGACAGGGGGCGGCCTCAGCCCCAGCATTTT
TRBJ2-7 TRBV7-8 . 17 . CASSLAWGPRGVYEQYF TGTGCCAGCAGCTTAGCGTGGGGGCCCAGGGGTGTATACGAGCAGTACTTC
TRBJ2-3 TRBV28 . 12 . CASRRGTDTQYF TGTGCCAGCAGGAGAGGCACAGATACGCAGTATTTT
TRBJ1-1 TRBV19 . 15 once CASSHRVRGRAEAFF TGTGCCAGTAGTCACAGGGTGAGAGGACGGGCTGAAGCTTTCTTT